This T cell receptor (beta chain) appears in the sequencing data of a study of control samples from healthy donors and cancer patients. Method: immunoSEQ multiplex PCR; TCRdb's copy keeps in-frame clones and lacks some. The sample consists of tens of thousands of clones, roughly 90% of them appearing once. Germline lookup yields CDR1 SEHNR and CDR2 FQNEAQ (reference sequence). With V trimmed by 0 bases and J by 7 bases, 9 bases remained unmatched. The CDR3 extends over 16 amino acids. Sample: blood. This receptor was obtained from a man aged 45 to 65 in good health. The chain couples TRBV7-9 to TRBJ2-7, with TRBD2 matching 10 bases. This CDR3 is CASSLASSGGYWEQYF. In DNA form, the CDR3 reads TGTGCCAGCAGCTTAGCTTCTAGCGGGGGCTACTGGGAGCAGTACTTC.